This T cell receptor beta chain was documented in a study of cytomegalovirus exposure and HLA in healthy donors. Study-wide context: Earlier findings included 100 million to 130 million unique TCR beta sequences obtained from 150 million to 200 million T cells. Among 398 genotyped donors, approximately 80% fell in the Caucasian-associated ancestry cluster. Overall study findings and caveats: Reported performance of the classifier showed diagnosis of cytomegalovirus status with high specificity and sensitivity. The presence/absence work took it that sequencing depth was about the same across donors.

Details on this clone: Its antigen is undetermined.

This CDR3 is 16 amino acids long. The germline V gene encodes CDR1 LNHDA and CDR2 SQIVND (reference sequence). The V gene end was trimmed by 4 bases and the J gene end by 4 bases; junction bases not matched to a gene: 11. Amplification used 60 Vbeta primers and 13 Jbeta primers. Here immunoSEQ multiplex PCR was the method, and the copy in TCRdb shows in-frame clones only, minus some. The sample gives approximately 170,000 clones, approximately 80% of which show up once; 4.5% is in the top ten. The J gene is TRBJ2-5, the V gene TRBV19; 8 nucleotides match TRBD1. The clonotype was recovered from a woman aged 45-60 years in good health and CMV-seropositive. Sequenced: PBMCs. CDR3 DNA: TGTGCCAGTAGTACGATCGACGGACAGGGAGGAGAGACCCAGTACTTC. Its protein is CASSTIDGQGGETQYF. The variable domain in full, completed from reference TRBV19 and TRBJ2-5, reads DGGITQSPKYLFRKEGQNVTLSCEQNLNHDAMYWYRQDPGQGLRLIYYSQIVNDFQKGDIAEGYSVSREKKESFPLTVTSAQKNPTAFYLCASSTIDGQGGETQYFGPGTRLLVL.